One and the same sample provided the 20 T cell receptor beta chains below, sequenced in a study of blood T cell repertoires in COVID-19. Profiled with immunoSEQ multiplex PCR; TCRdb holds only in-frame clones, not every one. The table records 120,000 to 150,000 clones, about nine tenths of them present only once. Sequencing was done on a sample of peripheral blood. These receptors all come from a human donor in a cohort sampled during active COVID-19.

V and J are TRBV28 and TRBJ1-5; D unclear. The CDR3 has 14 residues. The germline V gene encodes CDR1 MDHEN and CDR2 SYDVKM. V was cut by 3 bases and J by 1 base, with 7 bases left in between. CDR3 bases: TGTGCCAGCAGTTTCTTACAGAGCAATCAGCCCCAGCATTTT. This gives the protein CASSFLQSNQPQHF.

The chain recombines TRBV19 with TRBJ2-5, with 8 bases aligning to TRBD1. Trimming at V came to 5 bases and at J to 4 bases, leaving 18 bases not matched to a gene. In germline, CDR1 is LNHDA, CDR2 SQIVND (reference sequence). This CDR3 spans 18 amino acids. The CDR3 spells CASSLKPGQGRRGETQYF. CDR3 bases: TGTGCCAGTAGTCTAAAACCCGGACAGGGCCGGCGGGGAGAGACCCAGTACTTC.

The CDR3 is CASSPLGALSDEQFF. In DNA form, the CDR3 reads TGTGCCAGCAGCCCCTTGGGGGCGCTTTCCGATGAGCAGTTCTTC. The chain combines TRBV6-5 with TRBJ2-1; D might be TRBD1 (6 bases). V dropped 6 bases and J dropped 8 bases, with 20 bases sitting between them. CDR1 and CDR2 from the germline V gene are MNHEY and SVGAGI. The CDR3 is made up of 15 amino acids.

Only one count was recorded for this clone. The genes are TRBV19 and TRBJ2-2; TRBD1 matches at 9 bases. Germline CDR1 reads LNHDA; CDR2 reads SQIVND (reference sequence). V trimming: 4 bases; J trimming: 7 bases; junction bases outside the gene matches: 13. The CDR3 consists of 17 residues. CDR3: CASSTPEGTGMSGELFF. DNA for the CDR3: TGTGCCAGTAGTACACCCGAGGGGACAGGGATGAGCGGGGAGCTGTTTTTT.

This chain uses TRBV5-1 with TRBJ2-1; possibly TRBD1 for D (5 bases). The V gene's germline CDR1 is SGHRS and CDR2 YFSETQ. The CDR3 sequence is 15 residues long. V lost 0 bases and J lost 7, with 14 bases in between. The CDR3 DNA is TGCGCCAGCAGCTTGGAGTCAGGGTTGAGGAATGAGCAGTTCTTC. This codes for CASSLESGLRNEQFF.

In DNA, the CDR3 is TGTGCCAGCAGCTTAGCTGCTAGCGGGAGGGCCGGGGAGACCCAGTACTTC. Translating it yields CASSLAASGRAGETQYF. The rearrangement uses TRBV7-9 and TRBJ2-5, with 12 positions matching TRBD2. CDR1 is SEHNR and CDR2 is FQNEAQ in the germline V gene (reference sequence). CDR3 length equals 17 residues. Germline trimming cut 0 bases from V and 5 bases from J; bases unmatched to any gene: 7.

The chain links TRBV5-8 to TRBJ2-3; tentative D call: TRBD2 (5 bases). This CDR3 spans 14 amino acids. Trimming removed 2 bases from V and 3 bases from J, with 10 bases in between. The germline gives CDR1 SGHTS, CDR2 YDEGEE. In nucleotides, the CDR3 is TGTGCCAGCAGCTTTGGACTGGCTACAGATACGCAGTATTTT. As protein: CASSFGLATDTQYF. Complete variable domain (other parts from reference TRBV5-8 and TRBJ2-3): EAGVTQSPTHLIKTRGQQATLRCSPISGHTSVYWYQQALGLGLQFLLWYDEGEERNRGNFPPRFSGRQFPNYSSELNVNALELEDSALYLCASSFGLATDTQYFGPGTRLTVL.

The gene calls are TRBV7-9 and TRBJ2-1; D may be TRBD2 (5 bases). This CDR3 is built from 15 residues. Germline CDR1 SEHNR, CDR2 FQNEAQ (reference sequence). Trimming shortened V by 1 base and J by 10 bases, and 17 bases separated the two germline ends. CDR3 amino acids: CASSLELLDSEEQFF. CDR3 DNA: TGTGCCAGCAGCTTAGAATTATTGGACTCGGAAGAGCAGTTCTTC.

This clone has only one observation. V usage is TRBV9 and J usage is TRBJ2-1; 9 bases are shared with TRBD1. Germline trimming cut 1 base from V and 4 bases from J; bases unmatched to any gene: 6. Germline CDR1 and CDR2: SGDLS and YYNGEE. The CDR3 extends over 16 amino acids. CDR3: CASSVKGQGGYNEQFF. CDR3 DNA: TGTGCCAGCAGCGTAAAGGGACAGGGCGGGTACAATGAGCAGTTCTTC.

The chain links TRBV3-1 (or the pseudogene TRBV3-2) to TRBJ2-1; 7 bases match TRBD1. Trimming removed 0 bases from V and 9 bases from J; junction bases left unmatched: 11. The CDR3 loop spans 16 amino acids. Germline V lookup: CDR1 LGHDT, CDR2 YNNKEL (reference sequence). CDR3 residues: CASSQDRGRGLVEQFF. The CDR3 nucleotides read TGTGCCAGCAGCCAAGATCGAGGCAGGGGGTTAGTTGAGCAGTTCTTC.

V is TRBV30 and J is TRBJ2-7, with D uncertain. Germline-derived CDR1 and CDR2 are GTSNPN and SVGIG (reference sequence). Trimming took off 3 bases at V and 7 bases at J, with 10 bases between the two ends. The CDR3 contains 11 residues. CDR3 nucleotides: TGTGCCTGGAGATCCTACCGGGAGCAGTACTTC. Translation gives CAWRSYREQYF.

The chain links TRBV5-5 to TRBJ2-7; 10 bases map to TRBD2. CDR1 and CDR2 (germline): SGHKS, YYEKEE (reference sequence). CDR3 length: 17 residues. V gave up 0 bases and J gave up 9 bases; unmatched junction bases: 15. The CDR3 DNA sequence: TGTGCCAGCAGCTTGGCGATTCAACTAGCGGGAAATTTAGGGCAGTACTTC. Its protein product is CASSLAIQLAGNLGQYF.

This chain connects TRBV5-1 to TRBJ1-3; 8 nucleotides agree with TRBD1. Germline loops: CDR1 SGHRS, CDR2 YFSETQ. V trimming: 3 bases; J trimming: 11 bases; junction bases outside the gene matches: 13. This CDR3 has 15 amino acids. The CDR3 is CASSSTGARVDSIYF. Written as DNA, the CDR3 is TGCGCCAGCAGCTCGACAGGGGCCCGGGTCGATTCCATATATTTT. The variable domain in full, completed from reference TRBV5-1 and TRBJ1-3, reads KAGVTQTPRYLIKTRGQQVTLSCSPISGHRSVSWYQQTPGQGLQFLFEYFSETQRNKGNFPGRFSGRQFSNSRSEMNVSTLELGDSALYLCASSSTGARVDSIYFGEGSWLTVV.

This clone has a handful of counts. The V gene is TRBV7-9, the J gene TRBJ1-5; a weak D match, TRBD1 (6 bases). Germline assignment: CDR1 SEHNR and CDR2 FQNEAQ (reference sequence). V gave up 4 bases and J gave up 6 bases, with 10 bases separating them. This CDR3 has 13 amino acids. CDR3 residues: CASSSQGFQPQHF. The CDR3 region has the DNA TGTGCCAGCAGCTCACAGGGTTTTCAGCCCCAGCATTTT.

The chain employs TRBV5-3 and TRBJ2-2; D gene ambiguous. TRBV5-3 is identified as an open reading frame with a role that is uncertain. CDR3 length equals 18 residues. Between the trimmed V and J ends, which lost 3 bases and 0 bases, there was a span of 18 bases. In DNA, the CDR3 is TGTGCCAGAAGCTCCTCCCCCCGCCCCCTATCGAACACCGGGGAGCTGTTTTTT. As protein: CARSSSPRPLSNTGELFF.

Written as DNA, the CDR3 is TGTGCCAGCAGCCAAGAGCTAGCGGGAGGGACCGGGGAGCTGTTTTTT. It yields the protein CASSQELAGGTGELFF. The chain couples TRBV4-2 to TRBJ2-2, with 12 positions matching TRBD2. Per germline, CDR1 LGHNA and CDR2 YNFKEQ. The length of the CDR3 is 16 residues. Trimming took 0 bases from V and 5 from J; bases not matched to a gene: 1.

The CDR3 is CASSPRDWLSTDTQYF. The CDR3 bases are TGTGCCAGCTCACCACGGGACTGGCTAAGCACAGATACGCAGTATTTT. This rearrangement joins TRBV18 to TRBJ2-3, with D possibly matching TRBD2 (6 bases). Germline CDR1 KGHSH, CDR2 LQKENI. CDR3 length: 16 residues. The V end lost 1 base, the J end lost 0 bases, and 11 bases lay between the germline ends.

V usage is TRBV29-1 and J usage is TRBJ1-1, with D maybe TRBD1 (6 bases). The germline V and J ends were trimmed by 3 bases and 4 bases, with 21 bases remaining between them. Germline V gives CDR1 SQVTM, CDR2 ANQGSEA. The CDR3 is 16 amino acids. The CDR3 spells CSVDVRSRGQGTEAFF. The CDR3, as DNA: TGCAGCGTTGATGTGCGGAGCAGGGGACAAGGCACTGAAGCTTTCTTT.

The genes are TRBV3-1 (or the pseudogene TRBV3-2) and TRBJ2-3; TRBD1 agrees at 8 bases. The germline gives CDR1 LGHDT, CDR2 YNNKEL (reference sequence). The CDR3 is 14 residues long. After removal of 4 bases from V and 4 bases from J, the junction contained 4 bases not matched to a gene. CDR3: CASSPRTGPDTQYF. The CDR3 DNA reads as TGTGCCAGCAGCCCCCGGACAGGGCCAGATACGCAGTATTTT.

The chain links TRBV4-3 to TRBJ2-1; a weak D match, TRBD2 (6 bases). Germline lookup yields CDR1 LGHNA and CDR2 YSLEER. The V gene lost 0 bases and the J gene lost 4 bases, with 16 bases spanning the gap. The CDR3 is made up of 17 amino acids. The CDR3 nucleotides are TGCGCCAGCAGCCAAGATCTCCGGGTAGGGAGGTACAATGAGCAGTTCTTC. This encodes CASSQDLRVGRYNEQFF.